This TCR beta chain stems from a study of blood T cells in healthy people across ages. Study as a whole: Template switching captured about one barcoded beta molecule per two T cells. Study results and limitations: With unsorted PBMCs, a conclusive comparison of naive versus antigen-experienced cells was not possible.

In regard to this clonotype: Its target is unknown.

CDR3 length: 16 amino acids. Germline V gene lookup returns CDR1 DFQATT and CDR2 SNEGSKA (reference sequence). V dropped 0 bases and J dropped 2 bases, with 17 bases sitting between them. For the second PCR, which ran for 7 to 11 cycles, a sample-barcoded 5' primer and a J-beta primer mix were used. Every molecule of cDNA carried a tag from a template-switch adaptor with 12 random nucleotides. TCRdb reprocessed the 5' RACE reads via MiXCR and lists one record per CDR3 protein. The table has some 1.8 million distinct CDR3 sequences, around 42% seen once. The chain is built from TRBV20-1 and TRBJ2-7; no reliable D call. Sequenced material: blood. The sequence derives from a human donor in good health. This CDR3 reads CSARDLVTVIPYEQYF. The CDR3 coding sequence is TGCAGTGCTAGAGATCTCGTAACTGTTATACCCTACGAGCAGTACTTC.